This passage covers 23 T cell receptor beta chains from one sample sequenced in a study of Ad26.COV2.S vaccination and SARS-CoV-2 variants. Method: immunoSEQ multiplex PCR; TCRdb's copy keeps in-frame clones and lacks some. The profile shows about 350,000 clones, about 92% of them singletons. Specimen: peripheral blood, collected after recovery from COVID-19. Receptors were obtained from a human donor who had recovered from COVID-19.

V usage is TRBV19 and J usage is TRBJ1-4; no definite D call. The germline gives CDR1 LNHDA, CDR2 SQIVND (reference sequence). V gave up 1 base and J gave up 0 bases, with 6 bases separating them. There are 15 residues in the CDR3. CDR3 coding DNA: TGTGCCAGTAGTATAGGCAGCACAACTAATGAAAAACTGTTTTTT. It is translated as CASSIGSTTNEKLFF.

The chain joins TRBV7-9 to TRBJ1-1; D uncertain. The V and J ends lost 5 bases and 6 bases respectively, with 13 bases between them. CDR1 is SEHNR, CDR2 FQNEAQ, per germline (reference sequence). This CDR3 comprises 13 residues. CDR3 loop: CASSPPEVPEAFF. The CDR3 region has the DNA TGTGCCAGCAGCCCACCGGAGGTCCCTGAAGCTTTCTTT.

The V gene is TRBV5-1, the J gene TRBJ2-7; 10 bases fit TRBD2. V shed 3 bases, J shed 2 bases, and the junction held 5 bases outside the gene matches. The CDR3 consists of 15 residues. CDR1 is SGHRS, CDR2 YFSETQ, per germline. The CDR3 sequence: CASSSSLAGTYEQYF. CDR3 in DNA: TGCGCCAGCAGCTCCTCACTAGCGGGGACCTACGAGCAGTACTTC.

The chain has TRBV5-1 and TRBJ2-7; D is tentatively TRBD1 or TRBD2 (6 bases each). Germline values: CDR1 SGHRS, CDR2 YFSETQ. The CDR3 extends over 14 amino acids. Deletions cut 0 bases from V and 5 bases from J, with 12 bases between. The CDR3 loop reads CASSLAGATHEQYF. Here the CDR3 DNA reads TGCGCCAGCAGCTTGGCGGGGGCAACCCACGAGCAGTACTTC.

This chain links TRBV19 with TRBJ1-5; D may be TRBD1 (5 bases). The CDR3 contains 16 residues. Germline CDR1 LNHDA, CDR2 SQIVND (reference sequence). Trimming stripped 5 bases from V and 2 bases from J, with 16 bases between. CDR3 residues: CASSFLLSRGNQPQHF. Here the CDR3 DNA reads TGTGCCAGTAGTTTTTTGCTCAGCAGGGGCAATCAGCCCCAGCATTTT. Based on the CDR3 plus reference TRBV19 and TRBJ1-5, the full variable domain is DGGITQSPKYLFRKEGQNVTLSCEQNLNHDAMYWYRQDPGQGLRLIYYSQIVNDFQKGDIAEGYSVSREKKESFPLTVTSAQKNPTAFYLCASSFLLSRGNQPQHFGDGTRLSIL.

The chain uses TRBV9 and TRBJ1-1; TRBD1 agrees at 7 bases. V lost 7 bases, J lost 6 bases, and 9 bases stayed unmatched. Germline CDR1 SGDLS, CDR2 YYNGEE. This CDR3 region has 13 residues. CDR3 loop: CASQATGRPEAFF. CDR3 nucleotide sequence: TGTGCCAGCCAAGCGACAGGGCGGCCTGAAGCTTTCTTT.

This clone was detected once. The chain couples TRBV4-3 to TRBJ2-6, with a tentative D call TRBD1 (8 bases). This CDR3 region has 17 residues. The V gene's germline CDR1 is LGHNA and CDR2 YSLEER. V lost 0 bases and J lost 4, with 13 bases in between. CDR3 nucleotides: TGCGCCAGCAGCCAAGACACAGGGGGGGCGGGGGCCAACGTCCTGACTTTC. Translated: CASSQDTGGAGANVLTF.

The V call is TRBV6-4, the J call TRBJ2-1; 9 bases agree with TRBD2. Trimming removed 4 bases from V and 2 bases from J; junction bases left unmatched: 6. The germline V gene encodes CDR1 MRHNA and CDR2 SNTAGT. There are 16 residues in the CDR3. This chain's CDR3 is CASSAQSGGPYNEQFF. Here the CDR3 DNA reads TGTGCCAGCAGTGCCCAAAGCGGGGGGCCCTACAATGAGCAGTTCTTC.

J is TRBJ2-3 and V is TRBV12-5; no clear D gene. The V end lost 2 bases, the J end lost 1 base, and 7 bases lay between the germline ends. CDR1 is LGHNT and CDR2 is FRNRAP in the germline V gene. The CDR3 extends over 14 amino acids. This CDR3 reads CASGLLVGTDTQYF. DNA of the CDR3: TGTGCTAGTGGTTTGTTAGTGGGCACAGATACGCAGTATTTT.

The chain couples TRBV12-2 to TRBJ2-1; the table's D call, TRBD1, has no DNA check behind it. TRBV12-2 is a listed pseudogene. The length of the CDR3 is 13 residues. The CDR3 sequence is CAIGAMSYNEQFF. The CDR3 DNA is TGTGCGATTGGGGCGATGTCCTACAATGAGCAGTTCTTC.

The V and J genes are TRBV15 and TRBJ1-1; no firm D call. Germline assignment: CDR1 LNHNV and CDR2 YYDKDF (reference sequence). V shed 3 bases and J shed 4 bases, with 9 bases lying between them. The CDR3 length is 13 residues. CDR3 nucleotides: TGTGCCACCAGCAGGGTGTGGGGCACTGAAGCTTTCTTT. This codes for CATSRVWGTEAFF.

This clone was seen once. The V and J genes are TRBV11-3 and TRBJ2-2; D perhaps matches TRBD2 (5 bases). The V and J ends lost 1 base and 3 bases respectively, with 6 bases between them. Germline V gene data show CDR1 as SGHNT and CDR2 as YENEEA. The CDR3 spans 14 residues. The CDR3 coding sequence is TGTGCCAGCAGCTTAGGAGGGCACACCGGGGAGCTGTTTTTT. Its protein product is CASSLGGHTGELFF.

CDR3 region: CATSDNTGPLASETQYF. CDR3 coding DNA: TGTGCCACCAGTGACAATACAGGGCCCCTCGCGTCGGAGACCCAGTACTTC. V and J are TRBV24-1 and TRBJ2-5; possibly TRBD1 for D (6 bases). CDR1 is KGHDR and CDR2 is SFDVKD in the germline V gene. V was shortened by 4 bases and J by 5 bases, with 22 bases between the two germline ends. CDR3 length equals 17 residues.

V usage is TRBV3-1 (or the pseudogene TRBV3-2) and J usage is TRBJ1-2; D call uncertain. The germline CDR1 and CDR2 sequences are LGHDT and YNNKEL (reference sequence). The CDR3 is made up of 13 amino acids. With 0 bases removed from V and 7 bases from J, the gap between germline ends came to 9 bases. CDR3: CASSQESRSGYTF. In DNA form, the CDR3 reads TGTGCCAGCAGCCAAGAAAGCAGGTCTGGCTACACCTTC.

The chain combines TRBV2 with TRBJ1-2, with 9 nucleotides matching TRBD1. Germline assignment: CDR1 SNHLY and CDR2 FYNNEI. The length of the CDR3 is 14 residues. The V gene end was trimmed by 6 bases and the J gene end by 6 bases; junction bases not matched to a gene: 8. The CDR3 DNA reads TGTGCCAGCAGCGGGACAGGGCAGTTTAATGGCTACACCTTC. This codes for CASSGTGQFNGYTF.

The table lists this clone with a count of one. The CDR3 sequence is CASSFSGVGYNEQFF. In nucleotides, the CDR3 is TGTGCCAGCAGTTTTTCAGGGGTCGGCTACAATGAGCAGTTCTTC. The V and J genes are TRBV6-2 or TRBV6-3 and TRBJ2-1; weak D call: TRBD1 (6 bases). The V and J ends lost 4 bases and 3 bases respectively, with 13 bases between them. Germline CDR1 is MNHEY and CDR2 is SVGEGT. This CDR3 has 15 residues.

For the CDR3, the DNA is TGTGCCAGCAGCTTGGGGGACAGGGACGAAAAACTGTTTTTT. Amino acid sequence: CASSLGDRDEKLFF. The chain uses TRBV5-6 and TRBJ1-4; 9 nucleotides match TRBD1. Losses at the gene ends were 0 bases for V and 8 bases for J; bases not matched to a gene: 2. Germline CDR1 reads SGHDT; CDR2 reads YYEEEE. The CDR3 contains 14 residues.

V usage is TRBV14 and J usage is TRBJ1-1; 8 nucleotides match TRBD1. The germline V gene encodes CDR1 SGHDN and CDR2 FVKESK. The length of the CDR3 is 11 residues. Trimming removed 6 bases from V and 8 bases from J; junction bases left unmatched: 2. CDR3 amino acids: CASRRTGEAFF. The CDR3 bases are TGTGCCAGCAGGCGGACAGGGGAAGCTTTCTTT.

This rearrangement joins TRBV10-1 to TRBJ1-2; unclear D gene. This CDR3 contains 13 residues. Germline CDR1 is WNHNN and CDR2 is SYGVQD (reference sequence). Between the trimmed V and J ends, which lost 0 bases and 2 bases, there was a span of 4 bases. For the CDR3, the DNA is TGCGCCAGCAGTGAGTCGGGGAACTATGGCTACACCTTC. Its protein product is CASSESGNYGYTF.

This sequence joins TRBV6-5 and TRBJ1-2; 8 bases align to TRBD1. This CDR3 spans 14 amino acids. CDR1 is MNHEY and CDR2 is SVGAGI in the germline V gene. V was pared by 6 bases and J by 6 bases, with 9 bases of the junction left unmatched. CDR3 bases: TGTGCCAGCAGCCCCGGACAGGGTAGAAATGGCTACACCTTC. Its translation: CASSPGQGRNGYTF.

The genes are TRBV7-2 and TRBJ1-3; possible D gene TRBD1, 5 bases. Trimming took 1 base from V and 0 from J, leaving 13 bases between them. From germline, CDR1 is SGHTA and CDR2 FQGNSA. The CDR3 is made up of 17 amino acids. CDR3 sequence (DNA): TGTGCCAGCAGCTTAGGAATCTCTGGGGGCTCTGGAAACACCATATATTTT. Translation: CASSLGISGGSGNTIYF. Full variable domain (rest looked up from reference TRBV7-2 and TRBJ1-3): GAGVSQSPSNKVTEKGKDVELRCDPISGHTALYWYRQSLGQGLEFLIYFQGNSAPDKSGLPSDRFSAERTGGSVSTLTIQRTQQEDSAVYLCASSLGISGGSGNTIYFGEGSWLTVV.

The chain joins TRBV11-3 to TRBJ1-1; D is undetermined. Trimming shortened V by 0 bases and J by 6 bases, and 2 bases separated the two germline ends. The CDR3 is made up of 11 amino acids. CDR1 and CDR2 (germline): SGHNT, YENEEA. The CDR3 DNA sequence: TGTGCCAGCAGCTTAGATGCTGAAGCTTTCTTT. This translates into CASSLDAEAFF.

The DNA for the CDR3 is TGTGCCAGCAGCCCCGTTACTAACTATGGCTACACCTTC. Amino acid sequence: CASSPVTNYGYTF. This rearrangement joins TRBV5-6 to TRBJ1-2, with unresolved D. The CDR3 runs to 13 residues. With 4 bases removed from V and 0 bases from J, the gap between germline ends came to 7 bases. CDR1 and CDR2 from the germline V gene are SGHDT and YYEEEE.